What follows describes a single TCR beta chain. The antigen is unknown. Between about 18 and 33 mg of unsorted bulk tissue served as the source from which RNA and DNA were co-extracted. The study enrolled treatment-naive patients with chronic HBV infection. From 500 ng of total RNA, TCR beta-specific cDNA was reverse-transcribed using a constant-region primer. Each TCR beta library was derived from three nested multiplex PCR rounds that employed slightly modified ARM-PCR. Two initial PCR rounds of around 10 cycles each paired TRBV1-TRBV30 forward primers with a C-beta reverse primer. TCRdb processed the multiplex PCR reads anew with MiXCR; each CDR3 protein has one entry. In the table there are approximately 45,000 distinct CDR3 sequences, roughly 77% of which are singletons. V dropped 0 bases and J dropped 8; count of bases not matched to a gene: 8. This CDR3 comprises 16 residues. Germline loops: CDR1 LGHNA, CDR2 YSLEER.

The entry originates in a study of tumor-infiltrating lymphocytes in primary liver carcinoma. Study-wide context: Stage T1-T3 N0M0 tumors spanned about 4.2 to 11 cm. Samples returned roughly 3.5 to 7.13 million productive TCRbeta reads, a yield that was similar across tissue types. Study-wide results and caveats: Tumor region pairs showed greater overlap than either tumor-adjacent or tumor-blood pairs did.

The receptor was isolated from a woman in her twenties or thirties with primary liver carcinoma and hepatitis B virus infection. V usage is TRBV4-3 and J usage is TRBJ1-4; TRBD1 matches 8 bases. Sequenced: tumor-adjacent normal liver tissue. CDR3 nucleotide sequence: TGCGCCAGCAGCCAAGACCCCGGGACAGGTGCCGAAAAACTGTTTTTT. This encodes CASSQDPGTGAEKLFF.